At least ten counts were recorded for the clone carrying this TCR beta chain. Its specificity is unknown. V trimming: 7 bases; J trimming: 2 bases; junction bases outside the gene matches: 10. CDR1 and CDR2 from the germline V gene are GTSNPN and SVGIG (reference sequence). This CDR3 is built from 14 residues. This entry is derived from a study of shared clonotypes between healthy human individuals. Profiled with immunoSEQ multiplex PCR; TCRdb holds only in-frame clones, not every one. Of 980,000 or so clones detected, roughly 72% appear once; the ten largest clones hold about 1.5%. Findings and caveats of the study: Rarefaction revealed incomplete sorted-subset sequencing despite large depth. The researchers took only blood, and tissue repertoires probably look different.

The sequenced material came from memory CD4+ T cells sorted from blood. The subset denotes: CD45RA-negative fraction. The chain couples TRBV30 to TRBJ1-2; 7 bases fit TRBD1. This clonotype was sampled from a man between 18 and 29 years old in good health. This CDR3 reads CAYHRDRLNYGYTF. CDR3 nucleotides: TGTGCCTACCACCGGGACAGATTAAACTATGGCTACACCTTC.